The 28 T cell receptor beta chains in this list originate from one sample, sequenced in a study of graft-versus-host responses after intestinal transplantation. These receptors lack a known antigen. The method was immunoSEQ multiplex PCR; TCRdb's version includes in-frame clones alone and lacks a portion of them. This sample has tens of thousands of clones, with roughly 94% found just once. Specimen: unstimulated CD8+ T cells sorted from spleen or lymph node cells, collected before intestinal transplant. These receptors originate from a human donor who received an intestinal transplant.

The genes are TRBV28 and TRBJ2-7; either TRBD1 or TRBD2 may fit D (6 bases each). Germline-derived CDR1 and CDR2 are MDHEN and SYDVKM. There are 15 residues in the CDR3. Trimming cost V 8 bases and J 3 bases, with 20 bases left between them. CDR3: CASDSPGGGNYEQYF. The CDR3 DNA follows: TGTGCCAGCGACTCTCCAGGAGGGGGGAACTACGAGCAGTACTTC.

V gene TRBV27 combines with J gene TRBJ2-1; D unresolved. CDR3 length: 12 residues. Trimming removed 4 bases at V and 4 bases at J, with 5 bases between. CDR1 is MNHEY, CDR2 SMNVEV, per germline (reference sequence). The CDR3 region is CASSSRYNEQFF. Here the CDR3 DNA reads TGTGCCAGCAGTTCGAGATACAATGAGCAGTTCTTC.

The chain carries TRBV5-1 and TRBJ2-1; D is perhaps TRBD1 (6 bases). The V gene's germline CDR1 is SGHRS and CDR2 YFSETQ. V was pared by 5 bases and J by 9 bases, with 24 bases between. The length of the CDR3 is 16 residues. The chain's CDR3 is CASRTKDRSLVGEQFF. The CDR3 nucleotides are TGCGCCAGCAGGACCAAGGACAGATCCTTAGTTGGTGAGCAGTTCTTC.

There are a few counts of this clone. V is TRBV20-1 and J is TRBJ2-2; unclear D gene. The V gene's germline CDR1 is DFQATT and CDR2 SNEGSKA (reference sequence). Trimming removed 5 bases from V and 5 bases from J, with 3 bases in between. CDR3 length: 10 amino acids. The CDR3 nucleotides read TGCAGTGCTTATACCGGGGAGCTGTTTTTT. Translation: CSAYTGELFF.

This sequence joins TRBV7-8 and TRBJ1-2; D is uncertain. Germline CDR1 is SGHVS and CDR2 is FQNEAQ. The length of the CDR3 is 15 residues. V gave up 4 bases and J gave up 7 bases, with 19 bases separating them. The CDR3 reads CASSSDPLTGFGYTF. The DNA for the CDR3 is TGTGCCAGCAGCTCCGACCCACTTACGGGCTTTGGCTACACCTTC.

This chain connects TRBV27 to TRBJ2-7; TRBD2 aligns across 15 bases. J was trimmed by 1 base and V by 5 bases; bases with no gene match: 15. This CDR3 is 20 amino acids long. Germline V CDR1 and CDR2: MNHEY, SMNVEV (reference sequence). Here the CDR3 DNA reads TGTGCCAGCAGTCGGGCCACCGGGACTAGCGGGAGGCCAGGGTCCTACGAGCAGTACTTC. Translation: CASSRATGTSGRPGSYEQYF.

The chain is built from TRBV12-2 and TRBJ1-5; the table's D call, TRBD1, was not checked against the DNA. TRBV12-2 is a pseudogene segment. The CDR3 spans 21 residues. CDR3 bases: TGTGCAAGTCGCTTACAACCACGGACTCGGACCGAACAGGGAAGCAATCAGCCCCAGCATTTT. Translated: CASRLQPRTRTEQGSNQPQHF.

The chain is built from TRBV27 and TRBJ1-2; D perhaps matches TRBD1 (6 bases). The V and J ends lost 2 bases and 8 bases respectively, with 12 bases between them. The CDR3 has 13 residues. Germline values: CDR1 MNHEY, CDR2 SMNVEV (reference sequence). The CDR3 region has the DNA TGTGCCAGCAGTTTAAACAGGGCAAACGGCTACACCTTC. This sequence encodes CASSLNRANGYTF.

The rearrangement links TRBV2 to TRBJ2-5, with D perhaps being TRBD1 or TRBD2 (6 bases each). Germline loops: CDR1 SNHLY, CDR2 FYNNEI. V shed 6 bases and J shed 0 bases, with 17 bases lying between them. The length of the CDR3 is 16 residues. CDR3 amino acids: CASSLPGGPNQETQYF. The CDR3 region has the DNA TGTGCCAGCAGCCTACCTGGGGGGCCGAACCAAGAGACCCAGTACTTC.

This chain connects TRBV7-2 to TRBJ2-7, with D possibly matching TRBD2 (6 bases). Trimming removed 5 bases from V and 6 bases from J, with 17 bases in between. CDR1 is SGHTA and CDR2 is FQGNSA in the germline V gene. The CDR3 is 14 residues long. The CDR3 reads CASSVAGNIREQYF. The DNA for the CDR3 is TGTGCCAGCAGCGTGGCGGGAAATATACGCGAGCAGTACTTC.

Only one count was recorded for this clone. The CDR3 DNA sequence: TGTGCCAGCAGTGAAGGGGCAGAGTTTCGCTACGAGCAGTACTTC. This sequence encodes CASSEGAEFRYEQYF. The V and J genes are TRBV2 and TRBJ2-7; D not resolved. Deletions cut 1 base from V and 3 bases from J, with 13 bases between. CDR1 SNHLY and CDR2 FYNNEI come from the germline V gene. This CDR3 contains 15 residues.

The CDR3 DNA sequence: TGTGCCAGCAGCGCCGGGACAGGGAGGGGAACTGAAGCTTTCTTT. It specifies CASSAGTGRGTEAFF. The genes are TRBV9 and TRBJ1-1, with 9 positions matching TRBD1. CDR1 and CDR2 from the germline V gene are SGDLS and YYNGEE. The CDR3 is 15 amino acids. Losses at the gene ends were 3 bases for V and 5 bases for J; bases not matched to a gene: 8.

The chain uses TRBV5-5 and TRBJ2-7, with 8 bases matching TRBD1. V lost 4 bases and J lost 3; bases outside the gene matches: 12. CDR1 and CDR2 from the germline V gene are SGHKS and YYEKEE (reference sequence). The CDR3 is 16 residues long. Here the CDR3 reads CASSPFADREIYEQYF. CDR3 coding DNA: TGTGCCAGCAGCCCCTTCGCGGACAGGGAGATCTACGAGCAGTACTTC.

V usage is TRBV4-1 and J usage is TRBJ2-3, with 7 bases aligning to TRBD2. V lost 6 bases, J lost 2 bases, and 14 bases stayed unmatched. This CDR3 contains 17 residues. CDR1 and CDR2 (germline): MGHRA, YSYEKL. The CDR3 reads CASRQMTSIKFTDTQYF. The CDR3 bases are TGCGCCAGCAGGCAGATGACTAGCATCAAGTTCACAGATACGCAGTATTTT.

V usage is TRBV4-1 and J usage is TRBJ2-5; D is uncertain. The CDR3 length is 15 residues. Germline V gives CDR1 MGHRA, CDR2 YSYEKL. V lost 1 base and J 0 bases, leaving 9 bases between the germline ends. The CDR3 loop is CASSQGDTNQETQYF. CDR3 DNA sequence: TGCGCCAGCAGCCAAGGCGACACCAACCAAGAGACCCAGTACTTC.

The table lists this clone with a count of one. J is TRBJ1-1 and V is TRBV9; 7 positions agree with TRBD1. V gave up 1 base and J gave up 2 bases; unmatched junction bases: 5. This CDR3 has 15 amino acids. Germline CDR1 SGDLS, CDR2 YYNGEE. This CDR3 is CASSVTGTVNTEAFF. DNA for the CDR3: TGTGCCAGCAGCGTAACCGGGACAGTCAACACTGAAGCTTTCTTT.

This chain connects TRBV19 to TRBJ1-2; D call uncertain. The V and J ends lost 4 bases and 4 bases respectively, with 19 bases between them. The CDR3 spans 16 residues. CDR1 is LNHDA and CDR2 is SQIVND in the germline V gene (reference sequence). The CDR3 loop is CASSTGSVGLLYGYTF. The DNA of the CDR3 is TGTGCCAGTAGTACGGGGTCGGTAGGGCTCCTCTATGGCTACACCTTC.

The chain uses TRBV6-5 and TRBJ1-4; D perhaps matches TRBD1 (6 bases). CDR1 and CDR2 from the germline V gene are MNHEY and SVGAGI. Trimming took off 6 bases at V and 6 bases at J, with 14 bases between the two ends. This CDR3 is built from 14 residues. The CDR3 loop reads CASSYTGKDEKLFF. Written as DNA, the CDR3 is TGTGCCAGCAGCTACACAGGGAAAGATGAAAAACTGTTTTTT.

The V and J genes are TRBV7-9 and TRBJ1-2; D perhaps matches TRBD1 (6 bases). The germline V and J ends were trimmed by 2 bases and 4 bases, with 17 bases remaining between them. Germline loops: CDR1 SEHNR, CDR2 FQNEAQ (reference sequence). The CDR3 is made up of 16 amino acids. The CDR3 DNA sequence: TGTGCCAGCAGCTTATCGGGACAATCTTCTCTCTATGGCTACACCTTC. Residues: CASSLSGQSSLYGYTF.

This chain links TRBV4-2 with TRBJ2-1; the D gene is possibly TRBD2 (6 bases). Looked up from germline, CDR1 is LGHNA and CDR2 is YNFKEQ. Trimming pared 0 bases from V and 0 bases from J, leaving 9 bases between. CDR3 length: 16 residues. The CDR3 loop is CASSQEGGTSYNEQFF. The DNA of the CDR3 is TGTGCCAGCAGCCAAGAGGGCGGGACCTCCTACAATGAGCAGTTCTTC.

The CDR3 sequence is CASSDRAGEDEQFF. The CDR3, as DNA: TGTGCCAGCAGTGACCGGGCGGGAGAGGATGAGCAGTTCTTC. This rearrangement joins TRBV2 to TRBJ2-1, with 7 bases that match TRBD2. The CDR3 length is 14 residues. Germline V lookup: CDR1 SNHLY, CDR2 FYNNEI. V gave up 3 bases and J gave up 8 bases; unmatched junction bases: 7. Full variable domain (remainder filled in from reference TRBV2 and TRBJ2-1): EPEVTQTPSHQVTQMGQEVILRCVPISNHLYFYWYRQILGQKVEFLVSFYNNEISEKSEIFDDQFSVERPDGSNFTLKIRSTKLEDSAMYFCASSDRAGEDEQFFGPGTRLTVL.

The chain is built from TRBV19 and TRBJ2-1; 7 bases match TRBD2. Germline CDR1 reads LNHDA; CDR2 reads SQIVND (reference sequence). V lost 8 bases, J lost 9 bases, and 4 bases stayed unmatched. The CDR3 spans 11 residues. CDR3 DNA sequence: TGTGCCAGTTTTGGGGGGGGTGAGCAGTTCTTC. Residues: CASFGGGEQFF.

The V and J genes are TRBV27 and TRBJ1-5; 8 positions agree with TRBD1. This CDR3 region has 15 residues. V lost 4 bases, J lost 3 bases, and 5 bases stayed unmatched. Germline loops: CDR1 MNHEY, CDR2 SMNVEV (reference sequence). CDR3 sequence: CASSSGQDHNQPQHF. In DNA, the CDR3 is TGTGCCAGCAGTTCGGGACAGGATCACAATCAGCCCCAGCATTTT.

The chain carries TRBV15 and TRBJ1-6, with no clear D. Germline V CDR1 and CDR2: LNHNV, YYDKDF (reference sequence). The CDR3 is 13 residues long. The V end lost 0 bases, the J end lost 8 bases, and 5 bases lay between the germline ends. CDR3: CATSRDGYSPLHF. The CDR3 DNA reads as TGTGCCACCAGCAGAGACGGTTATTCACCCCTCCACTTT.

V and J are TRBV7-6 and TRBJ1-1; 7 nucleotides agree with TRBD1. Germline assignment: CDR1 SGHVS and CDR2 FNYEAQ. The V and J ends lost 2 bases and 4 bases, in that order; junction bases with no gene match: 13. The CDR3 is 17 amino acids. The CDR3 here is CASSLSGGWGQSTEAFF. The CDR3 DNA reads TGTGCCAGCAGCTTAAGCGGGGGGTGGGGACAGTCCACTGAAGCTTTCTTT.

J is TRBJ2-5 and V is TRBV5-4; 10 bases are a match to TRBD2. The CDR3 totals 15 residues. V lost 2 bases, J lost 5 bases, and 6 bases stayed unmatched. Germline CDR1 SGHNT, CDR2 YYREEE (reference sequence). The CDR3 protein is CASSFHPTSGETQYF. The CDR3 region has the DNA TGTGCCAGCAGCTTCCACCCGACTAGCGGGGAGACCCAGTACTTC.

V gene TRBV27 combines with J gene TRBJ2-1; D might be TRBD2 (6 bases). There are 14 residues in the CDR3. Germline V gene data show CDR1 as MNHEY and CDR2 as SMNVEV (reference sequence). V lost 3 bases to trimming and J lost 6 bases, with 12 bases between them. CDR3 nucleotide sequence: TGTGCCAGCAGTTTGGGACCCGGGAGCAATGAGCAGTTCTTC. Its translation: CASSLGPGSNEQFF.

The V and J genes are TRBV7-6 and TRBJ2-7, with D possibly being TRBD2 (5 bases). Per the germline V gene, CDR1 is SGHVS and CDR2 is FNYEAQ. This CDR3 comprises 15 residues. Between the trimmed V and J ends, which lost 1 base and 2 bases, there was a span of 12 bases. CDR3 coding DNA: TGTGCCAGCAGCTTAGGCTCGGACGGGGCCTACGAGCAGTACTTC. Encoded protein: CASSLGSDGAYEQYF.